The 18 T cell receptor beta chains reported below all come from one sample, sequenced in a study of cytotoxic CD8 clonotypes in ibrutinib-treated CLL (dated by TCRdb to about 2021). Library generation was performed with the immunoSEQ multiplex PCR assay. TCRdb took over this immuneACCESS table, retaining in-frame rearrangements with V and J assigned. Such tables are incomplete; in checked studies, under half of the missing clones stem from an unresolved V gene, and the remainder is unexplained. This sample is represented by 42,000 or so clones; 65% to 70% of them were singletons. The ten most abundant clones make up 5.5% to 7% of the sample. The sample's time point label is to be understood as: progressive disease on ibrutinib. The sequenced sample was PBMCs, obtained at disease progression, from a patient treated with ibrutinib. The receptors were gathered from a human donor with chronic lymphocytic leukemia.

This chain joins TRBV29-1 and TRBJ2-5; weak D call: TRBD1 (5 bases). Trimming shortened V by 2 bases and J by 5 bases, and 12 bases separated the two germline ends. The CDR3 contains 13 residues. Germline loops: CDR1 SQVTM, CDR2 ANQGSEA. CDR3 region: CSVETGPVETQYF. The CDR3, as DNA: TGCAGCGTTGAAACAGGTCCTGTGGAGACCCAGTACTTC. Looking up the rest from reference TRBV29-1 and TRBJ2-5 gives the full variable domain: SAVISQKPSRDICQRGTSLTIQCQVDSQVTMMFWYRQQPGQSLTLIATANQGSEATYESGFVIDKFPISRPNLTFSTLTVSNMSPEDSSIYLCSVETGPVETQYFGPGTRLLVL.

The V call is TRBV5-1, the J call TRBJ2-5; 8 bases agree with TRBD1. V trimming: 7 bases; J trimming: 3 bases; junction bases outside the gene matches: 8. This CDR3 contains 14 residues. Germline V gene sequence: CDR1 SGHRS, CDR2 YFSETQ. DNA of the CDR3: TGCGCCAGCGCCTCCGGACAGGGCGAAGAGACCCAGTACTTC. It translates to CASASGQGEETQYF.

The chain is built from TRBV19 and TRBJ1-3, with D perhaps TRBD1 (5 bases). Germline V lookup: CDR1 LNHDA, CDR2 SQIVND (reference sequence). The CDR3 runs 14 residues. Between the trimmed V and J ends, which lost 7 bases and 0 bases, there was a span of 10 bases. CDR3 DNA sequence: TGTGCCAGTAAGAGGGGAGACTCTGGAAACACCATATATTTT. Protein product: CASKRGDSGNTIYF.

The CDR3 sequence is CASSSLAGGNEQFF. CDR3 coding DNA: TGTGCCAGCAGCTCGCTAGCGGGAGGCAATGAGCAGTTCTTC. The chain links TRBV7-3 to TRBJ2-1, with 11 bases that match TRBD2. This CDR3 is 14 amino acids long. V gave up 4 bases and J gave up 6 bases; unmatched junction bases: 2. Germline values: CDR1 SGHTA, CDR2 FQGTGA.

J is TRBJ2-1 and V is TRBV25-1, with D perhaps TRBD2 (5 bases). The CDR3 length is 15 residues. Germline V gene data show CDR1 as MGHDK and CDR2 as SYGVNS. Trimming cost V 4 bases and J 6 bases, with 16 bases left between them. The CDR3 DNA reads TGTGCCAGCAGTGTAACACTAGTCCTTTTCAATGAGCAGTTCTTC. Residues: CASSVTLVLFNEQFF.

The CDR3 sequence: CASSEGARAPSYEQYF. The CDR3 coding sequence is TGTGCCAGCAGCGAAGGGGCTAGAGCCCCTTCCTACGAGCAGTACTTC. The rearrangement links TRBV7-9 to TRBJ2-7, with a weak D call TRBD1 (5 bases). This CDR3 spans 16 amino acids. V was trimmed by 5 bases and J by 1 base, leaving 18 bases between them. CDR1 is SEHNR, CDR2 FQNEAQ, per germline (reference sequence).

In its sample, this clone ranks as medium-sized. The rearrangement uses TRBV14 and TRBJ2-1, with 9 nucleotides matching TRBD1. This CDR3 has 16 residues. Germline V gene lookup returns CDR1 SGHDN and CDR2 FVKESK. V lost 0 bases and J lost 9; bases outside the gene matches: 9. The CDR3 DNA follows: TGTGCCAGCAGCCAAGATGTGGGACAGGGCACGAGTGAGCAGTTCTTC. As protein: CASSQDVGQGTSEQFF.

The CDR3 coding sequence is TGTGCCAGCAGCCCAATCGGCATGTTCTATGGCTACACCTTC. Amino acid sequence: CASSPIGMFYGYTF. V usage is TRBV7-2 and J usage is TRBJ1-2, with unresolved D. CDR3 length equals 14 residues. V dropped 5 bases and J dropped 4 bases, with 14 bases sitting between them. Germline assignment: CDR1 SGHTA and CDR2 FQGNSA.

CDR3 protein: CASTSHRGPDYEQYF. The CDR3 bases are TGTGCCAGTACCTCCCACAGGGGGCCCGACTACGAGCAGTACTTC. This rearrangement joins TRBV19 to TRBJ2-7; 9 bases line up with TRBD1. Germline loops: CDR1 LNHDA, CDR2 SQIVND (reference sequence). This CDR3 is built from 15 residues. V shed 7 bases, J shed 3 bases, and the junction held 10 bases outside the gene matches.

This clone was picked up a small number of times. The rearrangement joins TRBV5-1 to TRBJ1-2; TRBD1 matches 7 bases. With V trimmed by 2 bases and J by 4 bases, 5 bases remained unmatched. The CDR3 is made up of 14 amino acids. The V gene's germline CDR1 is SGHRS and CDR2 YFSETQ. CDR3 sequence (DNA): TGCGCCAGCAGCTTACAGGGGTTTAGCTATGGCTACACCTTC. It translates to CASSLQGFSYGYTF.

V usage is TRBV13 and J usage is TRBJ2-7; 8 positions agree with TRBD2. Germline V gives CDR1 PRHDT, CDR2 FYEKMQ (reference sequence). V lost 3 bases and J lost 1; bases outside the gene matches: 8. The CDR3 length is 16 residues. The CDR3 loop is CASSFTLTSDSYEQYF. The CDR3 nucleotides are TGTGCCAGCAGCTTCACCCTGACTAGCGATTCCTACGAGCAGTACTTC.

The J gene is TRBJ2-3, the V gene TRBV11-2; no definite D call. V lost 6 bases and J lost 5, with 12 bases in between. The CDR3 covers 13 residues. Germline V lookup: CDR1 SGHAT, CDR2 FQNNGV. Here the CDR3 reads CASSSGPKDTQYF. CDR3 DNA sequence: TGTGCCAGCAGTTCCGGACCAAAAGATACGCAGTATTTT.

The sample holds a few counts of this clone. This chain links TRBV6-1 with TRBJ2-7; D may be TRBD2 (7 bases). The CDR3 is 15 residues long. V shed 5 bases and J shed 1 base, with 15 bases lying between them. Germline-derived CDR1 and CDR2 are MNHNS and SASEGT. The CDR3 protein is CASSSLGGRSYEQYF. The CDR3 DNA reads TGTGCCAGCAGTTCCCTGGGGGGGCGGTCCTACGAGCAGTACTTC.

The V gene is TRBV30, the J gene TRBJ1-5; possible D gene TRBD1, 5 bases. Germline CDR1 GTSNPN, CDR2 SVGIG (reference sequence). With 4 bases removed from V and 6 bases from J, the gap between germline ends came to 16 bases. The CDR3 has 14 amino acids. Here the CDR3 DNA reads TGTGCCTGGACCCAAGGCGGGGGGATTCAGCCCCAGCATTTT. Its translation: CAWTQGGGIQPQHF.

This chain connects TRBV6-5 to TRBJ2-5, with 10 bases identical to TRBD2. CDR3 length: 15 residues. The V gene end was trimmed by 5 bases and the J gene end by 3 bases; junction bases not matched to a gene: 6. Germline CDR1 MNHEY, CDR2 SVGAGI. The CDR3 DNA sequence: TGTGCCAGCAGTCAATGGACTAGCGGAAAAGAGACCCAGTACTTC. Amino acids: CASSQWTSGKETQYF.

This rearrangement joins TRBV28 to TRBJ2-1; the D gene is possibly TRBD2 (6 bases). The CDR3 spans 14 residues. V lost 5 bases to trimming and J lost 8 bases, with 16 bases between them. Germline CDR1 MDHEN, CDR2 SYDVKM. In DNA, the CDR3 is TGTGCCAGCAGTGATACCAGACTAGTGGATGAGCAGTTCTTC. Translation: CASSDTRLVDEQFF.

V and J are TRBV5-1 and TRBJ1-4, with 8 bases lining up with TRBD1. The CDR3 sequence is 15 residues long. The junction had 3 bases not matched to a gene; V was cut back by 4 bases and J by 1 base. Germline V CDR1 and CDR2: SGHRS, YFSETQ. The DNA for the CDR3 is TGCGCCAGCAGCGAAGACAGGGGAACTAATGAAAAACTGTTTTTT. Translating gives CASSEDRGTNEKLFF.

This clone has just a few counts. This chain links TRBV5-1 with TRBJ2-2; D is undetermined. This CDR3 spans 13 amino acids. V shed 2 bases and J shed 4 bases, with 6 bases lying between them. Germline CDR1 is SGHRS and CDR2 is YFSETQ. CDR3 in DNA: TGCGCCAGCAGCTTATTGGGCACCGGGGAGCTGTTTTTT. As protein: CASSLLGTGELFF. The full variable domain, its missing parts supplied by reference TRBV5-1 and TRBJ2-2, is KAGVTQTPRYLIKTRGQQVTLSCSPISGHRSVSWYQQTPGQGLQFLFEYFSETQRNKGNFPGRFSGRQFSNSRSEMNVSTLELGDSALYLCASSLLGTGELFFGEGSRLTVL.